The entry that follows covers one TCR beta chain sequence. In the original workflow: How many nucleated cells were present was estimated from reference gene primer amplification. Using immunoSEQ multiplex PCR, the repertoire was profiled, and TCRdb retains in-frame clones only, with some absent. V and J calls and clone size are copied from that table; D and trimming were computed from the DNA. The sample yields roughly 200,000 clones, more than 70% seen once. The CDR3 is 15 residues long. Trimming pared 8 bases from V and 4 bases from J, leaving 17 bases between. CDR1 is MNHNY and CDR2 is SVGAGI in the germline V gene (reference sequence). This specimen belongs to a study of blood T cell repertoires in COVID-19. The cohort comprised adults aged 18 to 89 years residing in about two dozen US areas. Assignments of participants to cohorts depended upon their own reported clinical history.

The chain has TRBV6-6 and TRBJ1-4; possibly TRBD1 for D (5 bases). The sequence was obtained from a man between 40 and 49 years old with acute COVID-19. The sample comprised PBMCs or T cells enriched from blood (not recorded which). CDR3 in DNA: TGTGCCAGCCAGGGCGGGATCCAGGTTAATGAAAAACTGTTTTTT. This translates into CASQGGIQVNEKLFF.